This T cell receptor (beta chain) comes out of a study of identical twins. Whole-study results and caveats: A partial confounding effect on zero-insertion analyses could come from invariant MAIT and iNKT cells. The study based its conclusions on cross-sectional statistical analysis and did not follow the same donors.

This clonotype was observed a few times. The antigen is not known. Template switching added a universal primer binding site, and final cDNA carried unique molecular identifiers. Using its own MiXCR run on the 5' RACE reads, TCRdb lists one record per CDR3 protein. The sample has around 490,000 distinct CDR3 sequences; around 15% are singletons. There are 15 residues in the CDR3. The germline V gene has CDR1 KGHSH and CDR2 LQKENI. V was clipped by 6 bases and J by 5 bases; unmatched bases: 11. This sample was shared with a second study, whose subject was yellow fever vaccine responses in identical twins.

The sequencing input was CD4+ T cells sorted from blood. The sequence derives from a woman between 18 and 29 years old in good health. This chain joins TRBV18 and TRBJ1-1; 8 positions agree with TRBD1. CDR3 DNA: TGTGCCAGCTCTTTTAATACAGGGGGGCGGACTGAAGCTTTCTTT. Amino acid sequence: CASSFNTGGRTEAFF.